This T cell receptor beta chain is from a study of identical twins. Via MiXCR, TCRdb re-called the 5' RACE reads, giving one row per CDR3 protein. This sample has approximately 700,000 distinct CDR3 sequences, with approximately 18% found just once. CDR1 and CDR2 from the germline V gene are GTSNPN and SVGIG (reference sequence). V was clipped by 5 bases and J by 5 bases, with 13 bases between them. The CDR3 consists of 13 residues. These data also featured in a second study, about T cells expressing NK-cell markers.

The receptor was isolated from a woman younger than 35 in good health. The genes are TRBV30 and TRBJ2-1, with D tentatively TRBD2 (6 bases). Sample: PBMCs. This CDR3 is CAWVWRENNEQFF. In nucleotides, the CDR3 is TGTGCCTGGGTGTGGCGGGAAAACAATGAGCAGTTCTTC. Full variable domain (rest looked up from reference TRBV30 and TRBJ2-1): SQTIHQWPATLVQPVGSPLSLECTVEGTSNPNLYWYRQAAGRGLQLLFYSVGIGQISSEVPQNLSASRPQDRQFILSSKKLLLSDSGFYLCAWVWRENNEQFFGPGTRLTVL.